Listed below are T cell receptor beta chains from one sample, sequenced in a study of blood T cells in healthy people across ages. TCRdb processed the 5' RACE reads anew with MiXCR; each CDR3 protein has one entry. The table includes more than 1.4 million distinct CDR3 sequences, 42% detected once. The specimen sequenced was blood. These receptors all stem from a woman aged 18-30 years in good health. The CDR3 runs from the conserved cysteine through the conserved F or W. D genes are given only for firm matches.

CDR3 protein,V gene,D gene
CASASLLGLAGRETQYF,TRBV6-2/TRBV6-3,TRBD2
CAWRRVPQRAFTF,TRBV30,.
CASSHLGGTGTGNIQYF,TRBV3-1,TRBD1
CASSLYSLAGVRNTDTQYF,TRBV5-1,TRBD2
CASSFAGAEAFF,TRBV12-3/TRBV12-4,.
CASYGLAAGDTQYF,TRBV2,TRBD2
CASSSGGRVDEQYF,TRBV9,.
CSVEGGTF,TRBV29-1,.
CSGASGLIKEQFF,TRBV20-1,TRBD2
CAIRTGDHSPLHF,TRBV10-3,TRBD1
CSAPGQPLWEQFF,TRBV20-1,.
CASSLKGPANIQYF,TRBV27,.
CASSLGPPSSYEQYF,TRBV27,.
CASTSSPGSSYNEQYF,TRBV6-1,.
CSVPTSGRKNTGELFF,TRBV29-1,TRBD2
CASRRTNSNQPQHF,TRBV6-5,.
CASSLEVPDLNTEAFF,TRBV11-3,.
CASGLAGAGEQFF,TRBV10-2,TRBD2
CASSLSGAFRGYGYTF,TRBV27,.
CASSSQGSQETQYF,TRBV18,.
CASSLGRGGVTGTQYF,TRBV7-9,.
CAGSLVERGYYNEQFF,TRBV11-2,TRBD2
CSVVGQGYNEQFF,TRBV29-1,TRBD1
CASSQARLAGVINADTQYF,TRBV4-1,TRBD2
CASSQDQTRAYGYTF,TRBV4-1,.
CSARDQGQGYEQYF,TRBV20-1,.
CASTDPTGEIDTQYF,TRBV6-5,TRBD1
CASSPPTPGSYEQYF,TRBV4-1,.
CASSLDRGTDEQFF,TRBV27,.
CASSHGGIEQFF,TRBV3-1,.
CASSWGAGTEAFF,TRBV27,.
CSGLWWSTDTQYF,TRBV29-1,.
CASRRGWGTQYF,TRBV27,.
CASSPGQRGGQFF,TRBV6-2/TRBV6-3,TRBD2
CASSSLAGAHTGELFF,TRBV7-3,.
CASSSRWGPQHF,TRBV28,.
CASDDSDGYTF,TRBV11-1,.
CASSLGGPGREPQHF,TRBV5-1,.